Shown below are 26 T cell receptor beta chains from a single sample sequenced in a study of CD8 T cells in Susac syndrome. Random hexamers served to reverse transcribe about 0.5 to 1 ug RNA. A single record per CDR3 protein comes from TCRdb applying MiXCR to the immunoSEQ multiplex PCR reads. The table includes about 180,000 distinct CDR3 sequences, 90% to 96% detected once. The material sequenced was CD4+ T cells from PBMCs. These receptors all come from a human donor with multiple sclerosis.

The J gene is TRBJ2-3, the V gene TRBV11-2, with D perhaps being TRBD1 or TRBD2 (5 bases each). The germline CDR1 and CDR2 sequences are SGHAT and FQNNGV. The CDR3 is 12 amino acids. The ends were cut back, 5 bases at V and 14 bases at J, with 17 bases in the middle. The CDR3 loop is CASSPPGTKPYF. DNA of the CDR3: TGTGCCAGCAGCCCCCCCGGGACGAAGCCGTATTTT.

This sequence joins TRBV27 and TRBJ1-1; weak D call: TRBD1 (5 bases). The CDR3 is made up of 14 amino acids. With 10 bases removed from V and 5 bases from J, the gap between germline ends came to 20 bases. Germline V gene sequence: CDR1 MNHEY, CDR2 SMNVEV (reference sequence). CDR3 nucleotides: TGTGCCACCCACCCGCAGGGCCTGAGGACTGAAGCTTTCTTT. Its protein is CATHPQGLRTEAFF.

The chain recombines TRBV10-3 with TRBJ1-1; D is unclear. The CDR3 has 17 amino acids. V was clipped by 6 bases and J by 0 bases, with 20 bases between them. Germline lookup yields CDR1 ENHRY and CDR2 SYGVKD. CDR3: CAIRPGTTMVMNTEAFF. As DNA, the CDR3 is TGTGCCATCAGGCCGGGAACCACAATGGTCATGAACACTGAAGCTTTCTTT.

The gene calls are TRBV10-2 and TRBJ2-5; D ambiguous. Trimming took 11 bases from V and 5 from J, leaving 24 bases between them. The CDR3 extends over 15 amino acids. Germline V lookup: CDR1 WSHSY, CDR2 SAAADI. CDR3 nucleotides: TGCGCCGCGACCCCTTCTCTAGGAGATTCGGAGACCCAGTACTTC. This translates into CAATPSLGDSETQYF.

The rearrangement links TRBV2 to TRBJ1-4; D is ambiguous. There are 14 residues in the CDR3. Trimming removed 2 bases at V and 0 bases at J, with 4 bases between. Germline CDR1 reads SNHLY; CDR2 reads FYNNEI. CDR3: CASSEQATNEKLFF. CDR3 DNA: TGTGCCAGCAGTGAACAGGCAACTAATGAAAAACTGTTTTTT.

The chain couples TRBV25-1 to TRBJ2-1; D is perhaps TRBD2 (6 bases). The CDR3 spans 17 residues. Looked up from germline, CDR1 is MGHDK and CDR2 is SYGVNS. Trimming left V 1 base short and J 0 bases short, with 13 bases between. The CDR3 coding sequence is TGTGCCAGCAGTGAATGGGGAGGTGGACGCTCCTACAATGAGCAGTTCTTC. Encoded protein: CASSEWGGGRSYNEQFF.

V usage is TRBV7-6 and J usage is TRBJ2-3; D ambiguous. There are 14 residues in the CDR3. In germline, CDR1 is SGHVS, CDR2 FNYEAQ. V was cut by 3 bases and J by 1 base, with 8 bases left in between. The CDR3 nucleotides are TGTGCCAGCAGCTTGAGGCTAGGCACAGATACGCAGTATTTT. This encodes CASSLRLGTDTQYF. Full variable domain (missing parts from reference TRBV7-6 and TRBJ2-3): GAGVSQSPRYKVTKRGQDVALRCDPISGHVSLYWYRQALGQGPEFLTYFNYEAQQDKSGLPNDRFSAERPEGSISTLTIQRTEQRDSAMYRCASSLRLGTDTQYFGPGTRLTVL.

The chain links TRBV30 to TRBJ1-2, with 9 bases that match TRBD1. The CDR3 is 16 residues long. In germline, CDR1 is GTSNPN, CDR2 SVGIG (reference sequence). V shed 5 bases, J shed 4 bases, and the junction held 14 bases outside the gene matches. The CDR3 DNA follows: TGTGCCTGGTACCGGGACAGGGTTGTTCTCGGCTATGGCTACACCTTC. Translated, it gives CAWYRDRVVLGYGYTF. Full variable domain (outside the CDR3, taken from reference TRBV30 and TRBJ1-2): SQTIHQWPATLVQPVGSPLSLECTVEGTSNPNLYWYRQAAGRGLQLLFYSVGIGQISSEVPQNLSASRPQDRQFILSSKKLLLSDSGFYLCAWYRDRVVLGYGYTFGSGTRLTVV.

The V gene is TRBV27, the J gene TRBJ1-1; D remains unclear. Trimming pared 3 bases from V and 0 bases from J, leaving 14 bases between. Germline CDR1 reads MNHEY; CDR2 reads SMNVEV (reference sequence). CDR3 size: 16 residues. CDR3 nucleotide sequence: TGTGCCAGCAGTTTTGATGGGATCGGTATGAACACTGAAGCTTTCTTT. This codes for CASSFDGIGMNTEAFF.

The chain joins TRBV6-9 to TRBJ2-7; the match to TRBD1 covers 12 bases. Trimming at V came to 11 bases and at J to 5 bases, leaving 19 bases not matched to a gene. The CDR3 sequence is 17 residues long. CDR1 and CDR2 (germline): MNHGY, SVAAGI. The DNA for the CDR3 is TGTGCCGATAGGGACAGGGGGCATAGCGGGGGTCTCCACGAGCAGTACTTC. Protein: CADRDRGHSGGLHEQYF.

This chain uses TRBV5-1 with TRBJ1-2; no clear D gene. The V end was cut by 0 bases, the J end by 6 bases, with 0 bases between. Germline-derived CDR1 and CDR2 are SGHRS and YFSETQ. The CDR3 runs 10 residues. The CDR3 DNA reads TGCGCCAGCAGCTTGGATGGCTACACCTTC. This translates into CASSLDGYTF.

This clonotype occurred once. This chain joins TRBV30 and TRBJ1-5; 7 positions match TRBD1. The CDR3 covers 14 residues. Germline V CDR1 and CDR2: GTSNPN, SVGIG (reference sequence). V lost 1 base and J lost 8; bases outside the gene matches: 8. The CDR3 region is CAWSGDRQVEPQHF. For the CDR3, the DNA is TGTGCCTGGAGTGGGGACAGACAAGTTGAGCCCCAGCATTTT.

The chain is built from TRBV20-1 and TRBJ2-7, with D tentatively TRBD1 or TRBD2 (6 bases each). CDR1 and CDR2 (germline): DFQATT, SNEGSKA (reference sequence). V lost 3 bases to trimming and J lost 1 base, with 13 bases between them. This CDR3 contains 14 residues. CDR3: CSASWQGRSYEQYF. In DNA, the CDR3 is TGCAGTGCTAGCTGGCAGGGGAGGTCCTACGAGCAGTACTTC.

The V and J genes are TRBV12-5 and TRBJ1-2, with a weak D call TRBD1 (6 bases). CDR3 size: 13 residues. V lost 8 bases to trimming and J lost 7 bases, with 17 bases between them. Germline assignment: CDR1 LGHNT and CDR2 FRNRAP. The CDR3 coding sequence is TGTGCTAGTTCCCCGGGGGCTGTGTTTGGCTACACCTTC. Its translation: CASSPGAVFGYTF. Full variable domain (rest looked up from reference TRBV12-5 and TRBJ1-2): DARVTQTPRHKVTEMGQEVTMRCQPILGHNTVFWYRQTMMQGLELLAYFRNRAPLDDSGMPKDRFSAEMPDATLATLKIQPSEPRDSAVYFCASSPGAVFGYTFGSGTRLTVV.

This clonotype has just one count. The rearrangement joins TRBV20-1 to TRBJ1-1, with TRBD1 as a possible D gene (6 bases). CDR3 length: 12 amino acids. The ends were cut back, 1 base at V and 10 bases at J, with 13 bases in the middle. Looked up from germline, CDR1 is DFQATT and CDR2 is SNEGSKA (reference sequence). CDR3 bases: TGCAGTGCTAGAGTAGGGGGGTATGGAGCTTTCTTT. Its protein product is CSARVGGYGAFF.

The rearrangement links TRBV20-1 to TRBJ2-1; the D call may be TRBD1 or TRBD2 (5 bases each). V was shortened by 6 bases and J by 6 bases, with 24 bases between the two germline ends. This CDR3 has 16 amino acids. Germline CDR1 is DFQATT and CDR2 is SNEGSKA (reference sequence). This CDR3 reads CSASPWGTRHSNEQFF. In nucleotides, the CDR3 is TGCAGTGCCTCCCCCTGGGGGACGAGACATAGCAATGAGCAGTTCTTC.

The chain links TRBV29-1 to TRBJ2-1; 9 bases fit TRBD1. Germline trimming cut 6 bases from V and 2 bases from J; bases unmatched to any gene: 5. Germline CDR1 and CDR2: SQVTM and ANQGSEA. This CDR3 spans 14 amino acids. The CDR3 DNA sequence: TGCAGCGTCCGGGACAGGGCTACCTACAATGAGCAGTTCTTC. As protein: CSVRDRATYNEQFF.

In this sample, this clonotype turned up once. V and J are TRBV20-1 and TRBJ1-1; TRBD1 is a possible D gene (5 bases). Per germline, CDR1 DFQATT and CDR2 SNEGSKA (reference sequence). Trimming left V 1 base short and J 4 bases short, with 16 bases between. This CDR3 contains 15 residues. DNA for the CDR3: TGCAGTGCTAGAGGCCCTGCGGGAGGGACCACTGAAGCTTTCTTT. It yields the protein CSARGPAGGTTEAFF.

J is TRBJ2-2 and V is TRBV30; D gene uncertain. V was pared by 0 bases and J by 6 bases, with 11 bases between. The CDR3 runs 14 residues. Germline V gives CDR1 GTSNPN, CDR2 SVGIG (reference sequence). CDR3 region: CAWSVSPLSGELFF. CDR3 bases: TGTGCCTGGAGTGTAAGCCCCCTATCCGGGGAGCTGTTTTTT.

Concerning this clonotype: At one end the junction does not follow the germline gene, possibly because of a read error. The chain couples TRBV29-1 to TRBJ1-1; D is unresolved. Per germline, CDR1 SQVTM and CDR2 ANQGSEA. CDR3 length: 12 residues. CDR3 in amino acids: CSVEALNTEAFF. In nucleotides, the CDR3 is TGCAGCGTCGAAGCCCTGAACACTGAAGCTTTCTTT.

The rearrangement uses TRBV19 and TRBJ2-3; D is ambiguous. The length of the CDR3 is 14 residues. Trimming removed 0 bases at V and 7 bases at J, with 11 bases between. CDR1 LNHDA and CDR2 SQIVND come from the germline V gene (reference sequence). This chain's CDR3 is CASSIDLPSHTQYF. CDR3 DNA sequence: TGTGCCAGTAGTATAGATCTTCCGAGCCATACGCAGTATTTT.

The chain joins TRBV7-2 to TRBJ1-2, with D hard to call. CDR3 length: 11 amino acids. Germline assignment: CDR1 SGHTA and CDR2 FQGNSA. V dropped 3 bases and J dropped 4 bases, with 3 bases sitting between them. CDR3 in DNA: TGTGCCAGCAGCTTTACCTATGGCTACACCTTC. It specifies CASSFTYGYTF.

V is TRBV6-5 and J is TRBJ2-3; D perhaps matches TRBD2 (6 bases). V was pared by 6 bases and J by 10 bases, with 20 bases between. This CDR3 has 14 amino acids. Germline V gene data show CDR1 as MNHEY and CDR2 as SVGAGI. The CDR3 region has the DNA TGTGCCAGCAGACTGGGCCTCGTGGAGGGGTCGCAGTATTTT. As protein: CASRLGLVEGSQYF.

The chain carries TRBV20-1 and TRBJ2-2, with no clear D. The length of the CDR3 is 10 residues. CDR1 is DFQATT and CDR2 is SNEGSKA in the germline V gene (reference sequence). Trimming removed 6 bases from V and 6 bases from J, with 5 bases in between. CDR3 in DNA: TGCAGTGCCCGTTCCGGGGAGCTGTTTTTT. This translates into CSARSGELFF.

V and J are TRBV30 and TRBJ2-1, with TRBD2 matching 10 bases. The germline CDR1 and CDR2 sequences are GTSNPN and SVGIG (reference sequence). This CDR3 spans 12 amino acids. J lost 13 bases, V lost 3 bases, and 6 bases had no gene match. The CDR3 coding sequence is TGTGCCTGGAGGCTAGCGGGGGCCAACCAGTTCTTC. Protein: CAWRLAGANQFF.

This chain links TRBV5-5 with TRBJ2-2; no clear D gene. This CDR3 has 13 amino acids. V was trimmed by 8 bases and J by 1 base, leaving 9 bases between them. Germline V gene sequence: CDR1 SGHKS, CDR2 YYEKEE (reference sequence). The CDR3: CASDRGNTGELFF. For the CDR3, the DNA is TGTGCCAGTGATCGTGGGAACACCGGGGAGCTGTTTTTT. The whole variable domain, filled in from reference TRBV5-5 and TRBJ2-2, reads DAGVTQSPTHLIKTRGQQVTLRCSPISGHKSVSWYQQVLGQGPQFIFQYYEKEERGRGNFPDRFSARQFPNYSSELNVNALLLGDSALYLCASDRGNTGELFFGEGSRLTVL.